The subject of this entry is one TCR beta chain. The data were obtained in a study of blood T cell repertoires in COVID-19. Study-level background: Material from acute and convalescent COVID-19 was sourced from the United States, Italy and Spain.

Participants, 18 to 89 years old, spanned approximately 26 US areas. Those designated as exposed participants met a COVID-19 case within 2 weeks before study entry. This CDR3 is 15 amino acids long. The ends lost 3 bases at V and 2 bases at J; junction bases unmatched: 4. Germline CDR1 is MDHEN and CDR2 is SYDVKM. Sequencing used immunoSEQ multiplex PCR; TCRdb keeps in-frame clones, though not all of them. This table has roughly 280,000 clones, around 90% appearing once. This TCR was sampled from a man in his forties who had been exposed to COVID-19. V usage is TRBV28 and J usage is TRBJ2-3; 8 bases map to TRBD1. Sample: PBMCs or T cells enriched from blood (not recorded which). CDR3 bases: TGTGCCAGCAGTTTGAGGACAGGGCACACAGATACGCAGTATTTT. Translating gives CASSLRTGHTDTQYF.